Listed below are T cell receptor beta chains from one sample, sequenced in a study of blood T cell repertoires in COVID-19. Repertoires were generated with immunoSEQ multiplex PCR, while TCRdb's copy carries only in-frame clones and drops some. The sample lists more than 350,000 clones; 75% to 90% were seen once. Sequenced material: PBMCs or T cells enriched from blood (not recorded which). The receptors shown here come from a man between 18 and 29 years old who had recovered from COVID-19. The CDR3 runs from the conserved cysteine through the conserved F or W. A D gene is named only where the DNA matches it firmly. Some rows mark clone size as missing; the rest say once, few, many or name a class of expanded clone.

CDR3,DNA,size,J,D,V
CASSIRSSGVYNEQFF,TGTGCCAGTAGTATAAGGTCTAGCGGGGTCTACAATGAGCAGTTCTTC,NA,TRBJ2-1,TRBD2,TRBV19
CASSSTSVRTDTQYF,TGTGCCAGCAGCTCGACTAGCGTCCGCACAGATACGCAGTATTTT,NA,TRBJ2-3,TRBD2,TRBV7-2
CASSSMGDRREKLFF,TGTGCCAGCAGCTCGATGGGGGACAGACGGGAAAAACTGTTTTTT,NA,TRBJ1-4,TRBD1,TRBV7-9
CSVEDRRLAGWFEQFF,TGCAGCGTTGAAGATCGAAGACTAGCGGGATGGTTTGAGCAGTTCTTC,NA,TRBJ2-1,TRBD2,TRBV29-1
CASSQASGFSYNEQFF,TGTGCCAGCAGCCAAGCCAGCGGGTTCTCCTACAATGAGCAGTTCTTC,NA,TRBJ2-1,NA,TRBV3-1/TRBV3-2
CASSTGQVAGTFF,TGCGCCAGCAGCACGGGACAGGTGGCTGGAACTTTCTTT,NA,TRBJ1-1,TRBD1,TRBV5-1
CASSLEGLSYNEQFF,TGCGCCAGCAGCTTGGAGGGGTTGTCCTACAATGAGCAGTTCTTC,NA,TRBJ2-1,NA,TRBV5-1
CASSRTGGREQYF,TGTGCCAGCAGCAGGACAGGGGGCCGCGAGCAGTACTTC,NA,TRBJ2-7,TRBD1,TRBV6-2/TRBV6-3
CASSRDRYNEQFF,TGTGCCAGCAGCCGGGACAGATACAATGAGCAGTTCTTC,NA,TRBJ2-1,TRBD1,TRBV7-3
CASQRQVNTEAFF,TGTGCCAGCCAACGACAGGTTAACACTGAAGCTTTCTTT,NA,TRBJ1-1,NA,TRBV27
CASSLRGGRSSGANVLTF,TGTGCCAGCAGTTTACGCGGGGGCCGGAGCTCTGGGGCCAACGTCCTGACTTTC,NA,TRBJ2-6,NA,TRBV27
CASSVGRENYNEQFF,TGTGCCAGCAGCGTGGGTCGGGAGAACTACAATGAGCAGTTCTTC,NA,TRBJ2-1,NA,TRBV7-3
CASRQGSYAGANVLTF,TGTGCCAGCAGGCAGGGGAGTTATGCTGGGGCCAACGTCCTGACTTTC,NA,TRBJ2-6,NA,TRBV28
CASGGASGYNEQFF,TGTGCCAGCGGAGGGGCTAGCGGATACAATGAGCAGTTCTTC,NA,TRBJ2-1,TRBD2,TRBV28
CASTTGTYEQYF,TGTGCCAGCACCACCGGGACCTACGAGCAGTACTTC,NA,TRBJ2-7,NA,TRBV12-3/TRBV12-4
CASGGLRGETQYF,TGTGCCAGCGGGGGTCTCCGGGGGGAGACCCAGTACTTC,NA,TRBJ2-5,NA,TRBV9
CASNTGIKRDGYTF,TGCGCCAGCAATACAGGGATAAAAAGGGATGGCTACACCTTC,NA,TRBJ1-2,NA,TRBV5-1
CASSLGPRVISNQPQHF,TGTGCCAGCAGCTTAGGTCCCAGGGTAATCTCCAATCAGCCCCAGCATTTT,NA,TRBJ1-5,NA,TRBV7-8
CASSSRLAGNEQFF,TGTGCCAGCAGCTCCCGACTAGCGGGGAATGAGCAGTTCTTC,NA,TRBJ2-1,TRBD2,TRBV13
CASSSQGISYQPQHF,TGTGCCAGCAGTTCACAGGGGATTAGCTATCAGCCCCAGCATTTT,NA,TRBJ1-5,TRBD1,TRBV6-5
CASSPGSLNTEAFF,TGTGCCAGCAGTCCCGGGAGCTTGAACACTGAAGCTTTCTTT,NA,TRBJ1-1,NA,TRBV28
CASSPRVETEAFF,TGTGCCAGCAGTCCCCGGGTTGAAACTGAAGCTTTCTTT,NA,TRBJ1-1,NA,TRBV6-5
CASSGTSGRRETQYF,TGCGCCAGCAGCGGGACTAGCGGGAGGCGAGAGACCCAGTACTTC,NA,TRBJ2-5,TRBD2,TRBV4-3
CASSLPRTGGSEKLFF,TGTGCCAGCAGCTTACCGAGGACAGGGGGAAGCGAAAAACTGTTTTTT,NA,TRBJ1-4,TRBD1,TRBV7-8
CASSANGGQTGELFF,TGTGCCAGCTCAGCAAACGGGGGGCAGACCGGGGAGCTGTTTTTT,once,TRBJ2-2,NA,TRBV18
CASSTDRGTVTQYF,TGTGCCAGCAGCACGGACAGGGGGACTGTAACCCAGTACTTC,NA,TRBJ2-5,TRBD1,TRBV11-1
CASSVFRGTWRHSPLHF,TGTGCCAGCAGCGTATTTCGAGGGACATGGAGGCATTCACCCCTCCACTTT,NA,TRBJ1-6,NA,TRBV9